This T cell receptor (beta chain) was captured by sequencing in a study of cytomegalovirus exposure and HLA in healthy donors. The ends were cut back, 4 bases at V and 3 bases at J, with 13 bases in the middle. The V gene's germline CDR1 is SNHLY and CDR2 FYNNEI. The CDR3 sequence is 14 residues long. 13 Jbeta primers and 60 Vbeta primers were used for the PCR. Assay: immunoSEQ multiplex PCR; the TCRdb copy retains only in-frame clones and omits some. This sample has about 170,000 clones, with around three quarters found just once. This TCR derives from a woman aged 25-40 years in good health and CMV-seropositive. The sequencing sample was made of PBMCs. The chain employs TRBV2 and TRBJ2-7; D is perhaps TRBD1 (6 bases). CDR3 in DNA: TGTGCCAGCAGTGCGTGGACAGTAATCTACGAGCAGTACTTC. As protein: CASSAWTVIYEQYF.